This entry lists 28 T cell receptor beta chains sequenced from one sample in a study of early T cells in non-severe SARS-CoV-2 infection. TCRdb fed the 5' RACE reads into MiXCR, producing one record per CDR3 protein. The top ten clones hold approximately 7% of a sample with 65,000 to 95,000 distinct CDR3 sequences, approximately 5% of them seen once. Sample: whole blood, taken at baseline. The receptors originated from an adult who was a healthcare worker with PCR-confirmed SARS-CoV-2 infection or an uninfected control (not recorded which).

This clonotype was seen more than once but under ten times. The rearrangement links TRBV19 to TRBJ1-5; tentative D call: TRBD1 (5 bases). Germline values: CDR1 LNHDA, CDR2 SQIVND (reference sequence). Trimming removed 2 bases from V and 4 bases from J, with 9 bases in between. The CDR3 covers 14 residues. CDR3 protein: CASSISRGNQPQHF. CDR3 DNA sequence: TGTGCCAGTAGTATAAGTCGGGGGAATCAGCCCCAGCATTTT. The complete variable domain, with remaining parts taken from reference TRBV19 and TRBJ1-5, reads DGGITQSPKYLFRKEGQNVTLSCEQNLNHDAMYWYRQDPGQGLRLIYYSQIVNDFQKGDIAEGYSVSREKKESFPLTVTSAQKNPTAFYLCASSISRGNQPQHFGDGTRLSIL.

A few counts support this clonotype. V and J are TRBV2 and TRBJ1-1; D call uncertain. The CDR3 spans 13 residues. Trimming cost V 3 bases and J 8 bases, with 13 bases left between them. Germline V gives CDR1 SNHLY, CDR2 FYNNEI. CDR3 DNA: TGTGCCAGCAGTGAGGGGAGTCGTCCCGAAGCTTTCTTT. As protein: CASSEGSRPEAFF.

This clonotype was counted ten times or more. The rearrangement links TRBV19 to TRBJ1-4, with D unclear. Germline values: CDR1 LNHDA, CDR2 SQIVND (reference sequence). Trimming left V 6 bases short and J 2 bases short, with 13 bases between. The CDR3 runs to 15 residues. The CDR3 sequence is CASSKGYTTNEKLFF. CDR3 coding DNA: TGTGCCAGTAGCAAAGGATATACGACTAATGAAAAACTGTTTTTT.

This clonotype has at least ten counts. V and J are TRBV12-3 or TRBV12-4 and TRBJ2-7, with D perhaps TRBD1 (5 bases). This CDR3 contains 14 residues. Trimming stripped 5 bases from V and 5 bases from J, with 16 bases between. The CDR3 region is CASSPLLGQDEQYF. In DNA form, the CDR3 reads TGTGCCAGCAGTCCTCTCTTGGGGCAGGACGAGCAGTACTTC.

The sample holds many counts of this clonotype. The chain recombines TRBV7-8 with TRBJ2-2; no firm D call. CDR1 SGHVS and CDR2 FQNEAQ come from the germline V gene. CDR3 size: 16 residues. Trimming removed 2 bases at V and 1 base at J, with 11 bases between. This chain's CDR3 is CASSLSSFKNTGELFF. In nucleotides, the CDR3 is TGTGCCAGCAGCTTATCCTCGTTTAAGAACACCGGGGAGCTGTTTTTT.

This clonotype came up many times. V is TRBV9 and J is TRBJ1-2; 10 nucleotides line up with TRBD1. The CDR3 contains 14 residues. CDR1 and CDR2 (germline): SGDLS, YYNGEE. The J segment lost 4 bases and the V segment lost 0 bases, leaving 0 bases of the junction unmatched. CDR3 coding DNA: TGTGCCAGCAGCGTAGGACAGGGGGCCTATGGCTACACCTTC. Its protein product is CASSVGQGAYGYTF.

This clonotype occurred a few times. The chain recombines TRBV7-6 with TRBJ2-3; 12 nucleotides agree with TRBD2. The CDR3 runs to 18 residues. Germline V gene lookup returns CDR1 SGHVS and CDR2 FNYEAQ. V dropped 6 bases and J dropped 0; count of bases not matched to a gene: 10. The CDR3 bases are TGTGCCAGCAGTGACATTTCCGGGACTAGCGGGAGCACAGATACGCAGTATTTT. Protein: CASSDISGTSGSTDTQYF.

This clonotype was seen only a few times. The J gene is TRBJ2-1, the V gene TRBV28; 9 bases map to TRBD2. Germline CDR1 is MDHEN and CDR2 is SYDVKM. This CDR3 is 14 amino acids long. Trimming took 7 bases from V and 7 from J; bases not matched to a gene: 8. The CDR3 is CASKVAGERNEQFF. The CDR3 DNA follows: TGTGCCAGCAAGGTAGCGGGAGAGAGAAATGAGCAGTTCTTC.

This clonotype was recorded at least ten times. The chain employs TRBV6-5 and TRBJ1-5; 7 nucleotides agree with TRBD1. The V and J ends lost 4 bases and 2 bases, in that order; junction bases with no gene match: 2. The V gene's germline CDR1 is MNHEY and CDR2 SVGAGI. CDR3 length equals 14 residues. CDR3: CASSSDRGNQPQHF. The DNA of the CDR3 is TGTGCCAGCAGTTCAGACAGGGGCAATCAGCCCCAGCATTTT.

This clonotype appeared many times. V is TRBV29-1 and J is TRBJ2-7; possibly TRBD1 for D (6 bases). Germline CDR1 and CDR2: SQVTM and ANQGSEA. V shed 7 bases and J shed 3 bases, with 19 bases lying between them. The CDR3 totals 14 residues. The CDR3 nucleotides are TGCAGCGCTTCCCCGGACAGCGTCCTCTACGAGCAGTACTTC. Translating it yields CSASPDSVLYEQYF.

This clonotype was found many times. The chain uses TRBV28 and TRBJ1-3; no definite D call. The germline gives CDR1 MDHEN, CDR2 SYDVKM. CDR3 size: 12 residues. Trimming took off 2 bases at V and 8 bases at J, with 7 bases between the two ends. DNA for the CDR3: TGTGCCAGCAGTTTACGTCGACACACCATATATTTT. It translates to CASSLRRHTIYF.

The gene calls are TRBV5-1 and TRBJ2-3; no definite D call. CDR1 is SGHRS and CDR2 is YFSETQ in the germline V gene. The CDR3 extends over 13 amino acids. V shed 0 bases and J shed 3 bases, with 5 bases lying between them. CDR3 coding DNA: TGCGCCAGCAGCTTGGGTCCTACAGATACGCAGTATTTT. Amino acid sequence: CASSLGPTDTQYF.

Only a few counts were recorded for this clonotype. This rearrangement joins TRBV12-3 or TRBV12-4 to TRBJ1-1; possible D gene TRBD1, 5 bases. V lost 7 bases and J lost 4, with 19 bases in between. The CDR3 contains 15 residues. The CDR3 here is CASTPQGGVLTEAFF. In DNA form, the CDR3 reads TGTGCCAGCACGCCTCAGGGCGGTGTTCTCACTGAAGCTTTCTTT.

This clonotype was recorded many times. V gene TRBV9 combines with J gene TRBJ2-7; possibly TRBD1 for D (6 bases). V was trimmed by 0 bases and J by 5 bases, leaving 12 bases between them. Germline loops: CDR1 SGDLS, CDR2 YYNGEE. The CDR3 covers 14 residues. The CDR3 region is CASSVAQGKDEQYF. The DNA of the CDR3 is TGTGCCAGCAGCGTAGCACAGGGCAAGGACGAGCAGTACTTC.

The table lists this clonotype with a few counts. The chain couples TRBV27 to TRBJ2-3; TRBD2 aligns across 8 bases. V shed 6 bases and J 2 bases; nucleotides not matched to a gene: 10. Germline V CDR1 and CDR2: MNHEY, SMNVEV (reference sequence). This CDR3 is built from 16 residues. CDR3 residues: CASRAAGLGDTDTQYF. The DNA for the CDR3 is TGTGCCAGCAGAGCCGCGGGACTAGGGGACACAGATACGCAGTATTTT.

There are a few counts of this clonotype. This sequence joins TRBV6-6 and TRBJ2-7, with unresolved D. The V end lost 2 bases, the J end lost 0 bases, and 5 bases lay between the germline ends. Per germline, CDR1 MNHNY and CDR2 SVGAGI (reference sequence). The CDR3 has 13 amino acids. CDR3 DNA sequence: TGTGCCAGCAGTTACGGCTTCTCCTACGAGCAGTACTTC. Protein: CASSYGFSYEQYF.

In this sample, this clonotype turned up many times. The chain is built from TRBV9 and TRBJ1-1; no reliable D call. The germline V and J ends were trimmed by 0 bases and 9 bases, with 15 bases remaining between them. CDR3 size: 14 residues. CDR1 and CDR2 from the germline V gene are SGDLS and YYNGEE. CDR3 amino acids: CASSVGPALDQAFF. CDR3 coding DNA: TGTGCCAGCAGCGTAGGCCCAGCGTTGGATCAAGCTTTCTTT. The full variable domain, its missing parts supplied by reference TRBV9 and TRBJ1-1, is DSGVTQTPKHLITATGQRVTLRCSPRSGDLSVYWYQQSLDQGLQFLIQYYNGEERAKGNILERFSAQQFPDLHSELNLSSLELGDSALYFCASSVGPALDQAFFGQGTRLTVV.

About this clonotype itself: This clone may be a read error of a much larger clone one base away. The chain carries TRBV6-5 and TRBJ2-5; 11 bases match TRBD2. CDR1 MNHEY and CDR2 SVGAGI come from the germline V gene. V shed 4 bases and J 3 bases; nucleotides not matched to a gene: 4. The CDR3 is made up of 15 amino acids. The CDR3 bases are TGTGCCAGCAGTTCCGTGACTAGCGGGAAAGAGACCCAGTACTTC. Translated, it gives CASSSVTSGKETQYF.

This clonotype occurred many times. The chain is built from TRBV7-2 and TRBJ2-7; no firm D call. Germline CDR1 and CDR2: SGHTA and FQGNSA. This CDR3 region has 15 residues. Trimming left V 4 bases short and J 2 bases short, with 15 bases between. The CDR3 nucleotides are TGTGCCAGCAGCTCAGGTAGGACGGGCACCTACGAGCAGTACTTC. This gives the protein CASSSGRTGTYEQYF. The variable domain in full, completed from reference TRBV7-2 and TRBJ2-7, reads GAGVSQSPSNKVTEKGKDVELRCDPISGHTALYWYRQSLGQGLEFLIYFQGNSAPDKSGLPSDRFSAERTGGSVSTLTIQRTQQEDSAVYLCASSSGRTGTYEQYFGPGTRLTVT.

This clonotype was counted only a few times. The rearrangement joins TRBV28 to TRBJ2-6, with D possibly matching TRBD1 (5 bases). The V gene's germline CDR1 is MDHEN and CDR2 SYDVKM. The V and J ends lost 4 bases and 4 bases respectively, with 8 bases between them. CDR3 length: 14 amino acids. CDR3 in amino acids: CASSWRQGANVLTF. The DNA of the CDR3 is TGTGCCAGCAGTTGGAGACAGGGGGCCAACGTCCTGACTTTC.

The chain uses TRBV2 and TRBJ1-1, with D uncertain. This CDR3 comprises 12 residues. Looked up from germline, CDR1 is SNHLY and CDR2 is FYNNEI. Trimming removed 4 bases at V and 8 bases at J, with 11 bases between. Written as DNA, the CDR3 is TGTGCCAGCAGTGTATGGCACCACGAAGCTTTCTTT. It specifies CASSVWHHEAFF.

This clonotype was recorded a few times. The CDR3 sequence is CASSYSDSSDEQFF. The CDR3 DNA is TGTGCCAGCAGTTACTCGGATTCTAGCGATGAGCAGTTCTTC. The gene calls are TRBV6-6 and TRBJ2-1, with D possibly being TRBD2 (6 bases). Per the germline V gene, CDR1 is MNHNY and CDR2 is SVGAGI (reference sequence). Trimming shortened V by 0 bases and J by 8 bases, and 11 bases separated the two germline ends. This CDR3 contains 14 residues.

This sequence joins TRBV25-1 and TRBJ2-5, with TRBD1 matching 7 bases. The V gene end was trimmed by 1 base and the J gene end by 2 bases; junction bases not matched to a gene: 7. Looked up from germline, CDR1 is MGHDK and CDR2 is SYGVNS. The CDR3 spans 16 residues. CDR3 bases: TGTGCCAGCAGTGAATTAGTGGGACAGAAACAAGAGACCCAGTACTTC. Its translation: CASSELVGQKQETQYF.

This clonotype was picked up many times. The genes are TRBV25-1 and TRBJ2-7; TRBD1 aligns across 10 bases. Unmatched junction bases numbered 2, after V lost 8 bases and J lost 4 bases. The CDR3 length is 12 residues. In germline, CDR1 is MGHDK, CDR2 SYGVNS. In nucleotides, the CDR3 is TGTGCCAGCCGGGACAGGGGTTACGAGCAGTACTTC. Protein: CASRDRGYEQYF.

This clonotype was counted many times. The CDR3 sequence: CASSSSGSGTGELFF. The CDR3 coding sequence is TGTGCCAGCAGTTCATCGGGGTCGGGCACCGGGGAGCTGTTTTTT. V is TRBV21-1 and J is TRBJ2-2. TRBV21-1 is described as a pseudogene. CDR3 size: 15 residues.

The V call is TRBV27, the J call TRBJ2-5; tentatively, D is TRBD2 (5 bases). In germline, CDR1 is MNHEY, CDR2 SMNVEV (reference sequence). V was trimmed by 2 bases and J by 1 base, leaving 8 bases between them. This CDR3 is built from 14 residues. The chain's CDR3 is CASSLLGSQETQYF. The DNA of the CDR3 is TGTGCCAGCAGTTTACTTGGGAGCCAAGAGACCCAGTACTTC.

In its sample, this clonotype was seen a few times. The CDR3 loop reads CASNAEDEAFF. CDR3 bases: TGTGCCAGCAACGCGGAGGATGAAGCTTTCTTT. The chain combines TRBV6-5 with TRBJ1-1; D is undetermined. Germline values: CDR1 MNHEY, CDR2 SVGAGI. The CDR3 spans 11 residues. V dropped 7 bases and J dropped 7 bases, with 10 bases sitting between them.

J is TRBJ2-1 and V is TRBV4-1, with 8 positions matching TRBD1. This CDR3 has 16 amino acids. Germline trimming cut 4 bases from V and 4 bases from J; bases unmatched to any gene: 9. Germline CDR1 and CDR2: MGHRA and YSYEKL. In DNA, the CDR3 is TGCGCCAGCAGCCGACAACCGGGACAGGAATACAATGAGCAGTTCTTC. It translates to CASSRQPGQEYNEQFF.